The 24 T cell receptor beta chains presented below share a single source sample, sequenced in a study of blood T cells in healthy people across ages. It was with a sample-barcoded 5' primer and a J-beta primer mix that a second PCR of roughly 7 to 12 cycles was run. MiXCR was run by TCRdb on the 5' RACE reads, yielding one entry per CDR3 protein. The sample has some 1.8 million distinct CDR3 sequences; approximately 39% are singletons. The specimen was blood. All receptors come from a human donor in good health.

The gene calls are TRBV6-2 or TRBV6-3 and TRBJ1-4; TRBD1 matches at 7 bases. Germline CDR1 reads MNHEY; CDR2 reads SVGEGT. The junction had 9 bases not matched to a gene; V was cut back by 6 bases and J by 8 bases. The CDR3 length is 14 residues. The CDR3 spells CASSPTGASEKLFF. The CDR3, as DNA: TGTGCCAGCAGCCCCACAGGGGCGAGCGAAAAACTGTTTTTT.

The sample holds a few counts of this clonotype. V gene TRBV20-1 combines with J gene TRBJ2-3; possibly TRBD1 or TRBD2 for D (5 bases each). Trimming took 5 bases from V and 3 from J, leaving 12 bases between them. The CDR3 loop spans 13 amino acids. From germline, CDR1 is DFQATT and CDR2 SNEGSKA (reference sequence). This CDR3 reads CSASGPTTDTQYF. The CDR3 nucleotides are TGCAGTGCTTCGGGACCTACGACAGATACGCAGTATTTT.

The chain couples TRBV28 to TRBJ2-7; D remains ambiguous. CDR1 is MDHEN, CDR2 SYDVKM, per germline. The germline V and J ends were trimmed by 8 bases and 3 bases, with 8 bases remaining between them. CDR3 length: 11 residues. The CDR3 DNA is TGTGCCAGCCACGATCGCTACGAGCAGTACTTC. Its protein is CASHDRYEQYF.

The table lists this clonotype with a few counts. CDR3 protein: CSARDPRTGSYEQYF. DNA for the CDR3: TGCAGTGCTAGAGATCCCAGGACAGGGTCCTACGAGCAGTACTTC. The V gene is TRBV20-1, the J gene TRBJ2-7; 8 bases are a match to TRBD1. The V gene's germline CDR1 is DFQATT and CDR2 SNEGSKA (reference sequence). The CDR3 is made up of 15 amino acids. V shed 0 bases, J shed 1 base, and the junction held 5 bases outside the gene matches.

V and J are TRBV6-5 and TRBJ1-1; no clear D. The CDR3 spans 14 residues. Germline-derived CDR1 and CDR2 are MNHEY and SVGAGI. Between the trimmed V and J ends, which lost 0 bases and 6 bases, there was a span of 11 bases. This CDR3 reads CASSYSGSFAEAFF. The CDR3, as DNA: TGTGCCAGCAGTTACTCCGGGAGTTTCGCTGAAGCTTTCTTT.

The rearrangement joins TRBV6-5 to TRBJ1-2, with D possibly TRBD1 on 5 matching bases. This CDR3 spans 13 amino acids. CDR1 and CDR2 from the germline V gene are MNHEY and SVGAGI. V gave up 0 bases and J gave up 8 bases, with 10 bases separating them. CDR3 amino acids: CASSYSGPKGYTF. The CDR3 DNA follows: TGTGCCAGCAGTTACTCGGGGCCGAAGGGCTACACCTTC.

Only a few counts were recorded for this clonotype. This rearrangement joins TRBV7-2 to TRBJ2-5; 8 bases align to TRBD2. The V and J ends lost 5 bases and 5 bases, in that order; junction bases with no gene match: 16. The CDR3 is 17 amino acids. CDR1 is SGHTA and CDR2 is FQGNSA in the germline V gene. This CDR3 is CASSRFLGTSGGETQYF. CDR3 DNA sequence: TGTGCCAGCAGCCGATTTCTCGGAACTAGCGGCGGGGAGACCCAGTACTTC.

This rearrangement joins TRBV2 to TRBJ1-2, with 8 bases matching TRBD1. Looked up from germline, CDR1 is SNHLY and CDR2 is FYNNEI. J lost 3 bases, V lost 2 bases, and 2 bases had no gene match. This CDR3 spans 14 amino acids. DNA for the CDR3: TGTGCCAGCAGTGAACAGGGGGCCCACTATGGCTACACCTTC. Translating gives CASSEQGAHYGYTF.

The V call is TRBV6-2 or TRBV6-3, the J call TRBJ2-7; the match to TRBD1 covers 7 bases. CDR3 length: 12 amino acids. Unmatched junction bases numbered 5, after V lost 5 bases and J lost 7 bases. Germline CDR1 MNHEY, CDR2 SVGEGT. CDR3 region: CASSQQGWEQYF. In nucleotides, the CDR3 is TGTGCCAGCAGTCAACAGGGGTGGGAGCAGTACTTC.

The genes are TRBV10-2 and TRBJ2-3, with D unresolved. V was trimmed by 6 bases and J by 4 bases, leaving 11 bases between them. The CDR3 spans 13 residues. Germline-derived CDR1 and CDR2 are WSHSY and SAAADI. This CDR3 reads CASRGFSADTQYF. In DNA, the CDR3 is TGCGCCAGCAGAGGGTTCTCAGCAGATACGCAGTATTTT.

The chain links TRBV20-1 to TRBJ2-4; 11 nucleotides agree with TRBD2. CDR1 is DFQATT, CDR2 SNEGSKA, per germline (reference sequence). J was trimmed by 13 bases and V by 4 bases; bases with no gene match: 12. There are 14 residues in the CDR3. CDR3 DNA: TGCAGTGCTAATAGCGGGGGGGCCCCCAATGAGCAGTACTTC. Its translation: CSANSGGAPNEQYF.

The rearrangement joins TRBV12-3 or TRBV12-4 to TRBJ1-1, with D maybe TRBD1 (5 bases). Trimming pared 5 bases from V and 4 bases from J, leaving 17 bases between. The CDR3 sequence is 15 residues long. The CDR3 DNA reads TGTGCCAGCAGTCCAACCCCACAGGTTGGCACTGAAGCTTTCTTT. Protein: CASSPTPQVGTEAFF.

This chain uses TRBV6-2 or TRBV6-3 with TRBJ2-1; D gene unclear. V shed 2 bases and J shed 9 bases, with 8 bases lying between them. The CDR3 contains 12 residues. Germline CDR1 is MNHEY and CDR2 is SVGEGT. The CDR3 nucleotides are TGTGCCAGCAGTTACAGGGAAGGTGAGCAGTTCTTC. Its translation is CASSYREGEQFF.

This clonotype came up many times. CDR3 coding DNA: TGCAGCGTTGAAGGAAACGAAGAGACCCAGTACTTC. It specifies CSVEGNEETQYF. The gene calls are TRBV29-1 and TRBJ2-5; D gene unclear. Trimming took 1 base from V and 3 from J, leaving 6 bases between them. CDR1 and CDR2 (germline): SQVTM, ANQGSEA. There are 12 residues in the CDR3.

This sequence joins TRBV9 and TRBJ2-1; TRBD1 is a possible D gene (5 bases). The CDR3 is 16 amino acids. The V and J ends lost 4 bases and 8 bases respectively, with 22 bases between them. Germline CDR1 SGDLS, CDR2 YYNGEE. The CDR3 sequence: CASSPSFDAGYHEQFF. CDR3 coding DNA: TGTGCCAGCAGCCCCAGCTTTGATGCAGGGTATCATGAGCAGTTCTTC.

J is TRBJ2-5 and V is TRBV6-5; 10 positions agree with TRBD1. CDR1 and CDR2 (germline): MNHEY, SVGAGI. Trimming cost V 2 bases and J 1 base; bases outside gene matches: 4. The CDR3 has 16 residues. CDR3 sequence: CASSYRTGGTQETQYF. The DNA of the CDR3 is TGTGCCAGCAGTTACCGGACAGGGGGTACCCAAGAGACCCAGTACTTC.

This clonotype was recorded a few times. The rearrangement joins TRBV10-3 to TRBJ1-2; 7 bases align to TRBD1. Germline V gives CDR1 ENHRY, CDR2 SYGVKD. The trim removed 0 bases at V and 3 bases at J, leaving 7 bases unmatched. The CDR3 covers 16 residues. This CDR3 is CAISESLTGSYYGYTF. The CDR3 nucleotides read TGTGCCATCAGTGAGTCGTTGACAGGGTCATACTATGGCTACACCTTC.

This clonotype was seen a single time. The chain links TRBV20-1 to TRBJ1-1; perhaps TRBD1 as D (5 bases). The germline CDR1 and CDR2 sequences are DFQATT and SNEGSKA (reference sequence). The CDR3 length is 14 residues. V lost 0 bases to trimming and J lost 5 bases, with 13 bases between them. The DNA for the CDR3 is TGCAGTGCTAGAGATCCCACAGGAAGGACTGAAGCTTTCTTT. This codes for CSARDPTGRTEAFF.

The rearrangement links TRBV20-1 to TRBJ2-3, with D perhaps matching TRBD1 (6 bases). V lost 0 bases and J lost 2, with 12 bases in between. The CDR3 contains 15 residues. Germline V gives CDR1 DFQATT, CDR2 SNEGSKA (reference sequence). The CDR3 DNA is TGCAGTGCTAGAGATTTACAGGGCTACACAGATACGCAGTATTTT. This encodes CSARDLQGYTDTQYF.

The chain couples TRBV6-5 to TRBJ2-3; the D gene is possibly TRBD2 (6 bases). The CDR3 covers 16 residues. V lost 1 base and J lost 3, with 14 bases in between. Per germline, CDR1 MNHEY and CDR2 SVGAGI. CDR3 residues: CASSYFITGETDTQYF. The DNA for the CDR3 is TGTGCCAGCAGTTACTTTATAACGGGGGAGACAGATACGCAGTATTTT.

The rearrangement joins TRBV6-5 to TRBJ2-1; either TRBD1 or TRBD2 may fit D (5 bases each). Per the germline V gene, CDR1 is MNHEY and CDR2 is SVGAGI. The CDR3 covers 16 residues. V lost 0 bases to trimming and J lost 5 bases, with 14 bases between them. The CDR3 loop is CASSYSLFGGNNEQFF. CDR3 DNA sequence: TGTGCCAGCAGTTACTCATTATTTGGGGGTAACAATGAGCAGTTCTTC.

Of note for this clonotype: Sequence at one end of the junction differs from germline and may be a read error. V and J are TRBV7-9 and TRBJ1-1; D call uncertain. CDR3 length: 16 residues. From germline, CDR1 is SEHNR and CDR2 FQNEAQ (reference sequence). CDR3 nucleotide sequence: TGTGCCGGCAGCTTAGCGGAGACTATACTAGGCACTGAAGCTTTCTTT. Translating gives CAGSLAETILGTEAFF.

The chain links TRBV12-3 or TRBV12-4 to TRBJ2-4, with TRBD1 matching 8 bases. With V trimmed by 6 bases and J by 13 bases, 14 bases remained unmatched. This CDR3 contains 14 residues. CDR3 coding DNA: TGTGCCAGCAGGACAGGACAGGGTGGTTGGGAGCAGTACTTC. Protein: CASRTGQGGWEQYF.

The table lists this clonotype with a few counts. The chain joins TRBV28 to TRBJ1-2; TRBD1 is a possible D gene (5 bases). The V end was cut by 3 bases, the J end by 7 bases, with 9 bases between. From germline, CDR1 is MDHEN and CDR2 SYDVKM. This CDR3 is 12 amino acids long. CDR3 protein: CASSLVGAGYTF. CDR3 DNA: TGTGCCAGCAGTTTGGTCGGGGCTGGCTACACCTTC.